Following are 16 T cell receptor beta chains from one sample sequenced in a study of regulatory T cells in long-lasting Graves disease. CDR3-region Arm-PCR and iRepertoire HTBI primers produced the TCR beta libraries. TCRdb recomputed calls from the multiplex PCR reads with MiXCR, one row per CDR3 protein. The table records hundreds of thousands of distinct CDR3 sequences, 20% to 25% of them present only once. Time point of the sample: persistent/refractory GD, antithyroid drugs over 5 years with positive TRAb. Construction of the TCR library relied on RNA isolated from PBMCs. The input for sequencing was peripheral blood mononuclear cells (PBMCs), taken when the disease was refractory, from a patient treated with antithyroid drugs. These TCRs come from a female donor with Graves disease.

V usage is TRBV20-1 and J usage is TRBJ1-2; maybe TRBD1 (6 bases). The CDR3 runs 12 residues. CDR1 DFQATT and CDR2 SNEGSKA come from the germline V gene (reference sequence). Trimming cost V 3 bases and J 6 bases, with 11 bases left between them. The CDR3 nucleotides are TGCAGTGCTAGTCTCCCAGGGGATGGCTACACCTTC. Residues: CSASLPGDGYTF.

The J gene is TRBJ1-2, the V gene TRBV7-3; 8 bases are shared with TRBD1. With V trimmed by 1 base and J by 10 bases, 8 bases remained unmatched. This CDR3 contains 14 residues. CDR1 is SGHTA, CDR2 FQGTGA, per germline. In DNA, the CDR3 is TGTGCCAGCAGCTTAAGACAGGGGTCACCGGACTACACCTTC. Protein product: CASSLRQGSPDYTF.

The rearrangement links TRBV20-1 to TRBJ1-1, with D unclear. CDR1 is DFQATT, CDR2 SNEGSKA, per germline (reference sequence). The CDR3 has 14 amino acids. Deletions cut 5 bases from V and 1 base from J, with 14 bases between. The CDR3 here is CSASRPSKNTEAFF. The CDR3 bases are TGCAGTGCTTCCCGGCCAAGCAAGAACACTGAAGCTTTCTTT.

This clonotype was found a few times. The chain is built from TRBV10-3 and TRBJ1-4, with 7 bases identical to TRBD1. The CDR3 has 13 residues. The V segment lost 10 bases and the J segment 5 bases; nucleotides outside the gene matches: 7. Germline CDR1 is ENHRY and CDR2 is SYGVKD. CDR3: CATRRQGNEKLFF. For the CDR3, the DNA is TGTGCCACCAGGAGACAGGGAAATGAAAAACTGTTTTTT.

This clonotype came up a few times. The rearrangement joins TRBV6-2 or TRBV6-3 to TRBJ1-1; D is perhaps TRBD1 (5 bases). Germline V lookup: CDR1 MNHEY, CDR2 SVGEGT. Trimming pared 1 base from V and 6 bases from J, leaving 15 bases between. The CDR3 is made up of 15 amino acids. CDR3 sequence: CASSYFGTGQSEAFF. In DNA, the CDR3 is TGTGCCAGCAGTTACTTTGGGACGGGGCAGTCTGAAGCTTTCTTT.

The rearrangement joins TRBV6-1 to TRBJ1-1, with D tentatively TRBD1 (5 bases). The CDR3 has 12 amino acids. Germline values: CDR1 MNHNS, CDR2 SASEGT. Trimming shortened V by 8 bases and J by 0 bases, and 7 bases separated the two germline ends. CDR3 residues: CASQDMNTEAFF. CDR3 DNA: TGTGCCAGCCAGGACATGAACACTGAAGCTTTCTTT.

This clonotype was counted only a few times. The rearrangement links TRBV7-2 to TRBJ1-2; D is possibly TRBD1 (5 bases). Per the germline V gene, CDR1 is SGHTA and CDR2 is FQGNSA. Trimming pared 3 bases from V and 4 bases from J, leaving 15 bases between. This CDR3 spans 15 amino acids. The CDR3 DNA is TGTGCCAGCAGCTTCCAGCCTCCAGGGACCTATGGCTACACCTTC. Its protein is CASSFQPPGTYGYTF.

The chain combines TRBV7-9 with TRBJ2-5; TRBD1 matches at 9 bases. The DNA end is more similar to TRBJ2-7, so the J call may be wrong. Germline CDR1 reads SEHNR; CDR2 reads FQNEAQ (reference sequence). There are 15 residues in the CDR3. In DNA, the CDR3 is TGTGCCAGCAGCTCTACGGGGACAGGGCGCTACGAGCAGTACTTC. Translated, it gives CASSSTGTGRYEQYF.

This clonotype was recorded at least ten times. V usage is TRBV12-5 and J usage is TRBJ2-3; the D gene could be TRBD1 or TRBD2 (5 bases each). Germline CDR1 is LGHNT and CDR2 is FRNRAP. This CDR3 comprises 13 residues. Trimming took 1 base from V and 6 from J, leaving 8 bases between them. CDR3 bases: TGTGCTAGTGGTTTGGATGGGACGGATACGCAGTATTTT. It encodes CASGLDGTDTQYF.

V gene TRBV6-5 combines with J gene TRBJ2-2, with D uncertain. The CDR3 is 14 residues long. V lost 4 bases, J lost 3 bases, and 9 bases lay in between. The germline V gene encodes CDR1 MNHEY and CDR2 SVGAGI. The DNA for the CDR3 is TGTGCCAGCAGTTGGGTGTCAGACACCGGGGAGCTGTTTTTT. Translating gives CASSWVSDTGELFF.

The rearrangement links TRBV25-1 to TRBJ1-1; 7 bases align to TRBD1. The CDR3 runs to 18 residues. V lost 6 bases, J lost 3 bases, and 19 bases stayed unmatched. The germline V gene encodes CDR1 MGHDK and CDR2 SYGVNS. The CDR3 DNA follows: TGTGCCAGCAGGGCCGAGCGACAGGGAACACTTGGGGACACTGAAGCTTTCTTT. Translating gives CASRAERQGTLGDTEAFF.

This clonotype was observed at least ten times. CDR3 residues: CASCYDVGCRTGNTIYF. The CDR3 bases are TGTGCCAGCTGTTACGACGTGGGATGCAGAACTGGAAACACCATATATTTT. The chain employs TRBV28 and TRBJ1-3, with D unresolved. The CDR3 covers 17 residues. The germline V gene encodes CDR1 MDHEN and CDR2 SYDVKM. V was pared by 8 bases and J by 2 bases, with 22 bases between.

The V and J genes are TRBV6-1 and TRBJ1-4; D is unresolved. Trimming took off 6 bases at V and 2 bases at J, with 16 bases between the two ends. The length of the CDR3 is 16 residues. Looked up from germline, CDR1 is MNHNS and CDR2 is SASEGT. This chain's CDR3 is CASSLGRRSTNEKLFF. The DNA for the CDR3 is TGTGCCAGCAGCCTCGGAAGGAGAAGTACTAATGAAAAACTGTTTTTT.

The V call is TRBV6-2 or TRBV6-3, the J call TRBJ1-5; 9 nucleotides align to TRBD1. The CDR3 has 13 residues. The V and J ends lost 9 bases and 7 bases, in that order; junction bases with no gene match: 7. The V gene's germline CDR1 is MNHEY and CDR2 SVGEGT. In DNA form, the CDR3 reads TGTGCCAGTACCGGGACAGGGTGGCAGCCCCAGCATTTT. It codes for CASTGTGWQPQHF.

This clonotype occurred a few times. The genes are TRBV6-1 and TRBJ1-5; 7 bases are a match to TRBD1. From germline, CDR1 is MNHNS and CDR2 SASEGT. This CDR3 has 13 amino acids. The V gene end was trimmed by 5 bases and the J gene end by 7 bases; junction bases not matched to a gene: 5. The CDR3 sequence is CASSLWTGQPQHF. CDR3 coding DNA: TGTGCCAGCAGTCTATGGACAGGCCAGCCCCAGCATTTT.

In its sample, this clonotype was seen a few times. Compared with germline, one end of the junction differs, possibly owing to a read error. The chain links TRBV10-3 to TRBJ1-1, with TRBD1 identical over 10 bases. The CDR3 runs 14 residues. Germline V gene data show CDR1 as ENHRY and CDR2 as SYGVKD. The CDR3, as DNA: TGTACCATCAGGGGGACAGGGGATAACACTGAAGCTTTCTTT. This gives the protein CTIRGTGDNTEAFF.